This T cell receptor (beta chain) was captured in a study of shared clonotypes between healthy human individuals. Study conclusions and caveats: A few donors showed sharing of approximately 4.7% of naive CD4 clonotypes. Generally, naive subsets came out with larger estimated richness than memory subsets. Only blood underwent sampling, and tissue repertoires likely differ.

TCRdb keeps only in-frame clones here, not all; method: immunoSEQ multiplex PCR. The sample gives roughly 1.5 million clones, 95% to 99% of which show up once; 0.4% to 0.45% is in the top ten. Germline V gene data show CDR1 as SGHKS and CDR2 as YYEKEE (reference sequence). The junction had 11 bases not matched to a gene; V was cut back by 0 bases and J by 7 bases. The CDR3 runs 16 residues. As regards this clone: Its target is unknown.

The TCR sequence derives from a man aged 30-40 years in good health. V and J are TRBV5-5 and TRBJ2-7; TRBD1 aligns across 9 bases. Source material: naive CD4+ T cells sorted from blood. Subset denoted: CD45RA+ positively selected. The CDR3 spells CASSLEVGTGRREQYF. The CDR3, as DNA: TGTGCCAGCAGCTTGGAGGTCGGGACAGGGAGACGGGAGCAGTACTTC. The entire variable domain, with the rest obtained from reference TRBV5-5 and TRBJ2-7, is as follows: DAGVTQSPTHLIKTRGQQVTLRCSPISGHKSVSWYQQVLGQGPQFIFQYYEKEERGRGNFPDRFSARQFPNYSSELNVNALLLGDSALYLCASSLEVGTGRREQYFGPGTRLTVT.